The clone carrying this T cell receptor beta chain was seen a handful of times. Antigen: not known. This entry belongs to a study of T cells after yellow fever vaccination. 5'RACE template switching produced TCR cDNA carrying a universal primer site and UMIs. One entry per CDR3 protein results from TCRdb running MiXCR on the 5' RACE reads. The sample has around 350,000 distinct CDR3 sequences; more than 5.5% are singletons. The CDR3 sequence is 11 residues long. V lost 8 bases to trimming and J lost 8 bases, with 10 bases between them. CDR1 KGHSH and CDR2 LQKENI come from the germline V gene. Whole-study findings and limits: Post-booster reappearance was seen for most primary-vaccination clones (about 96% CD4, 75% to 90% CD8).

This sequence originates from a man aged 25 to 40 who received the YFV17D yellow fever vaccine. The input for sequencing was PBMCs, taken 5 days after the yellow fever booster vaccination. The V and J genes are TRBV18 and TRBJ2-1; the D call may be TRBD1 or TRBD2 (5 bases each). The CDR3 DNA follows: TGTGCCAGCCCCGTGGGGGATGAGCAGTTCTTC. It encodes CASPVGDEQFF. The variable domain in full, with the rest retrieved from reference TRBV18 and TRBJ2-1, is NAGVMQNPRHLVRRRGQEARLRCSPMKGHSHVYWYRQLPEEGLKFMVYLQKENIIDESGMPKERFSAEFPKEGPSILRIQQVVRGDSAAYFCASPVGDEQFFGPGTRLTVL.